A selection of T cell receptor beta chains follows, all from one sample in a study of T cells in Graves' hyperthyroidism and ophthalmopathy. TCRdb recomputed calls from the multiplex PCR reads with MiXCR, one row per CDR3 protein. The sample carries about 720,000 distinct CDR3 sequences, around 20% recorded once. Sample: blood. The source is a woman aged 45-65 years with Graves' hyperthyroidism that later progressed to Graves' ophthalmopathy. CDR3s include the opening cysteine and the closing phenylalanine or tryptophan. Fields, in order: V gene, J gene, clone size, D gene, CDR3 protein, CDR3 DNA. A D gene is named only where the DNA matches it firmly. Clone size is given for some rows only: seen once, a few or many times, or a class if the clone is expanded.

>TRBV6-5|TRBJ1-5|many|-
CASSYSQIGNQPQHF
TGTGCCAGCAGTTACTCCCAAATCGGCAATCAGCCCCAGCATTTT
>TRBV6-1|TRBJ1-1|many|TRBD1
CASPPQGTVVNTEAFF
TGTGCCAGTCCACCCCAGGGGACAGTTGTGAACACTGAAGCTTTCTTT
>TRBV4-1|TRBJ2-5|once|-
CASSPAGSETQYF
TGCGCCAGCAGCCCAGCGGGTTCAGAGACCCAGTACTTC
>TRBV4-2|TRBJ2-1|-|-
CASSQDWQGLYNEQFF
TGTGCCAGCAGCCAAGACTGGCAGGGCCTCTACAATGAGCAGTTCTTC
>TRBV7-9|TRBJ1-3|-|-
CASSPSGRNSGNTIYF
TGTGCCAGCAGCCCCAGCGGCAGGAACTCTGGAAACACCATATATTTT
>TRBV27|TRBJ1-1|few|-
CASGGRRPNTEAFF
TGTGCCAGCGGCGGAAGACGGCCGAACACTGAAGCTTTCTTT
>TRBV6-1|TRBJ1-5|few|-
CASSETPGQPQHF
TGTGCCAGCAGTGAAACTCCGGGACAGCCCCAGCATTTT
>TRBV12-3/TRBV12-4|TRBJ2-5|many|-
CASSLQGSPETQYF
TGTGCCAGCAGTCTACAGGGATCACCGGAGACCCAGTACTTC
>TRBV18|TRBJ1-1|many|-
CASSPTGRETEAFF
TGTGCCAGCTCACCCACTGGACGAGAAACTGAAGCTTTCTTT
>TRBV13|TRBJ2-3|few|-
CASSLEVEGTDTQYF
TGTGCCAGCAGCTTAGAGGTTGAGGGCACAGATACGCAGTATTTT
>TRBV6-1|TRBJ2-7|many|TRBD1
CASSFPGQGYEQYF
TGTGCCAGCAGTTTTCCGGGACAGGGGTACGAGCAGTACTTC
>TRBV20-1|TRBJ2-5|few|TRBD2
CSAMRGGGKTQYF
TGCAGTGCTATGCGGGGGGGTGGAAAGACCCAGTACTTC
>TRBV6-1|TRBJ2-5|-|-
CASSPSRGWVETQYF
TGTGCCAGCAGTCCCTCGAGGGGTTGGGTAGAGACCCAGTACTTC
>TRBV2|TRBJ2-5|many|-
CASSDLLRTYQETQYF
TGTGCCAGCAGTGATCTGTTACGGACGTACCAAGAGACCCAGTACTTC
>TRBV12-3/TRBV12-4|TRBJ1-4|few|-
CASSLYGSWANEKLFF
TGTGCCAGCAGTTTATACGGGTCTTGGGCTAATGAAAAACTGTTTTTT
>TRBV3-1|TRBJ2-5|many|-
CASSNPGQGKETQYF
TGTGCCAGCAGTAACCCGGGACAAGGAAAAGAGACCCAGTACTTC
>TRBV7-6|TRBJ2-7|few|TRBD2
CVSSLGAGTSGYEQYF
TGTGTCAGCAGCTTAGGGGCCGGGACTAGCGGCTACGAGCAGTACTTC
>TRBV2|TRBJ1-5|many|-
CASSAGRNNQPQHF
TGTGCCAGCAGTGCCGGGAGGAACAATCAGCCCCAGCATTTT
>TRBV20-1|TRBJ2-2|-|-
CSARGAVGGVGDTGELFF
TGCAGTGCTAGAGGTGCGGTTGGCGGTGTGGGAGACACCGGGGAGCTGTTTTTT
>TRBV20-1|TRBJ2-5|-|TRBD2
CSARSSGGMGLETQYF
TGCAGTGCTAGATCCTCGGGAGGGATGGGGTTGGAGACCCAGTACTTC
>TRBV5-1|TRBJ2-1|many|-
CASSLGPTYVNEQFF
TGCGCCAGCAGCTTGGGTCCGACATACGTCAATGAGCAGTTCTTC
>TRBV7-9|TRBJ1-4|-|TRBD1
CASSSPGQVNEKLFF
TGTGCCAGCAGCTCTCCGGGACAGGTTAATGAAAAACTGTTTTTT
>TRBV25-1|TRBJ2-1|-|TRBD2
CASSEWSGGSGNEQFF
TGTGCCAGCAGTGAATGGAGCGGGGGCTCGGGGAATGAGCAGTTCTTC
>TRBV4-2|TRBJ2-2|few|TRBD2
CASSQKGLAGAGELFF
TGTGCCAGCAGCCAAAAGGGACTAGCGGGGGCCGGGGAGCTGTTTTTT
>TRBV6-1|TRBJ1-1|many|TRBD1
CASTSSTGGTEAFF
TGTGCCAGCACGTCCAGCACAGGGGGCACTGAAGCTTTCTTT
>TRBV18|TRBJ2-5|many|TRBD1
CASSPPTARGETQYF
TGTGCCAGCTCACCCCCGACAGCCAGGGGGGAGACCCAGTACTTC
>TRBV2|TRBJ1-2|-|TRBD1
CASSGQGFGYTF
TGTGCCAGCAGTGGACAGGGCTTTGGCTACACCTTC
>TRBV7-8|TRBJ2-5|few|-
CASSSVSETQYF
TGTGCCAGCAGCTCAGTGTCGGAGACCCAGTACTTC
>TRBV12-3/TRBV12-4|TRBJ2-5|many|-
CASSLMGTQETQYF
TGTGCCAGCAGTTTGATGGGGACCCAAGAGACCCAGTACTTC
>TRBV4-1|TRBJ2-7|-|-
CASSHAAGFYEQYF
TGCGCCAGCAGCCACGCTGCAGGGTTCTACGAGCAGTACTTC
>TRBV29-1|TRBJ1-3|-|TRBD1
CSVEKTGSGNTIYF
TGCAGCGTGGAAAAGACAGGGTCTGGAAACACCATATATTTT
>TRBV18|TRBJ1-1|many|-
CASSGGSEAFF
TGTGCCAGCTCAGGGGGGTCGGAAGCTTTCTTT
>TRBV5-4|TRBJ2-1|few|-
CASSLAGFNEQFF
TGTGCCAGCAGTTTGGCAGGGTTCAATGAGCAGTTCTTC
>TRBV11-2|TRBJ1-1|many|TRBD1
CASSLVSRGTEAFF
TGTGCCAGCAGCTTAGTATCCAGGGGGACTGAAGCTTTCTTT
>TRBV9|TRBJ1-1|-|-
CASSVGADSGYPEAFF
TGTGCCAGCAGCGTAGGTGCAGATTCAGGGTACCCTGAAGCTTTCTTT
>TRBV7-9|TRBJ2-2|many|-
CASGLSGANTGELFF
TGTGCCAGCGGTCTTAGCGGAGCGAACACCGGGGAGCTGTTTTTT
>TRBV7-9|TRBJ2-7|few|TRBD1
CASSLSGTGYEQYF
TGTGCCAGCAGCTTAAGTGGGACAGGCTACGAGCAGTACTTC
>TRBV9|TRBJ1-4|many|TRBD1
CASSVGQGNEKLFF
TGTGCCAGCAGCGTCGGACAGGGGAACGAAAAACTGTTTTTT
>TRBV6-6|TRBJ2-1|few|TRBD2
CASSYMSGGARNEQFF
TGTGCCAGCAGTTACATGAGCGGGGGGGCCAGAAATGAGCAGTTCTTC
>TRBV14|TRBJ2-1|-|TRBD1
CASSQEFRTGTNEQFF
TGTGCCAGCAGCCAAGAGTTTCGGACAGGTACCAATGAGCAGTTCTTC
>TRBV12-3/TRBV12-4|TRBJ2-5|many|-
CASSPGPMGETQYF
TGTGCCAGCAGTCCGGGACCGATGGGGGAGACCCAGTACTTC
>TRBV27|TRBJ2-3|few|TRBD1
CASGQGTDTQYF
TGTGCCAGTGGACAGGGCACAGATACGCAGTATTTT